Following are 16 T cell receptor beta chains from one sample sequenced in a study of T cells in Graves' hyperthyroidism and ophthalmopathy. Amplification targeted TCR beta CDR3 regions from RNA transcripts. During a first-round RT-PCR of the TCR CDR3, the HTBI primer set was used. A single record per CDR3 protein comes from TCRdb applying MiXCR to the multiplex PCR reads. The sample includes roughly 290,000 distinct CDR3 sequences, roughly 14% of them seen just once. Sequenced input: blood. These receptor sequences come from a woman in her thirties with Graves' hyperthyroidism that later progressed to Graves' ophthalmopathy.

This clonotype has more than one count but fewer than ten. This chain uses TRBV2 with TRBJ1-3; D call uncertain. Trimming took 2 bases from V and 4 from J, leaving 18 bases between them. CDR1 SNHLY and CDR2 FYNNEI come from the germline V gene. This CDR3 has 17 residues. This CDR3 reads CASSEILAALRGNTIYF. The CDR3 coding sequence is TGTGCCAGCAGTGAAATCTTGGCAGCCCTTCGGGGAAACACCATATATTTT.

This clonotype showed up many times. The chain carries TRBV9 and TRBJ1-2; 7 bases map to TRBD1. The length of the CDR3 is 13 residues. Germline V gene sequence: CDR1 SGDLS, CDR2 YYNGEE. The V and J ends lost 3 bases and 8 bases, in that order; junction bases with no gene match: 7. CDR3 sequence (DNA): TGTGCCAGCAGCGCCTGGGACAGTGCGGGCTACACCTTC. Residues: CASSAWDSAGYTF.

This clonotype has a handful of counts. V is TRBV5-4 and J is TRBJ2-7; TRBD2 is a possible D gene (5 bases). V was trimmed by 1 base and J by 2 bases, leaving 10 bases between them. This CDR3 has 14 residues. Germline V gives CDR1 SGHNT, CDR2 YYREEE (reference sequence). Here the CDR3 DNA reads TGTGCCAGCAGCTTGTCGGGGAACCCCTACGAGCAGTACTTC. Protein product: CASSLSGNPYEQYF.

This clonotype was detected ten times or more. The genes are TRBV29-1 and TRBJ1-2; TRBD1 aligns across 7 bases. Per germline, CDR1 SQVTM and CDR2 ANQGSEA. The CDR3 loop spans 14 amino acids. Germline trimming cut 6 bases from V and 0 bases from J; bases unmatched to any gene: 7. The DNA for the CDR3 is TGCAGCGTCGCCCCCGGGACAGCTAACTATGGCTACACCTTC. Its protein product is CSVAPGTANYGYTF.

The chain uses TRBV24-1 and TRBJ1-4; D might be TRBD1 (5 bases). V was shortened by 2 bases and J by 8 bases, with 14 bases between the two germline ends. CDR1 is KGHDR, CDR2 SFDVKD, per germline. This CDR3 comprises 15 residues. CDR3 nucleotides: TGTGCCACCAGTGATTACAGGTACCTGGGAGAAAAACTGTTTTTT. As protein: CATSDYRYLGEKLFF.

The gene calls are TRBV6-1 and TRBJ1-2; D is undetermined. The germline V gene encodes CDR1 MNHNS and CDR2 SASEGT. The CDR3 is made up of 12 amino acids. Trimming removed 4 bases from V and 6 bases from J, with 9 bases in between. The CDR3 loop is CASSAGSHGYTF. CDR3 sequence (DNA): TGTGCCAGCAGTGCTGGGAGCCATGGCTACACCTTC.

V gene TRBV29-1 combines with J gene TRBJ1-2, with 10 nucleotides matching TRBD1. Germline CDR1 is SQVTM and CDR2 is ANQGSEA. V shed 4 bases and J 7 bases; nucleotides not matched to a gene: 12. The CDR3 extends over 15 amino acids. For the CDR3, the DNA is TGCAGCGTTGCATACGGGGACAGGGGAAGGACTGGCTACACCTTC. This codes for CSVAYGDRGRTGYTF.

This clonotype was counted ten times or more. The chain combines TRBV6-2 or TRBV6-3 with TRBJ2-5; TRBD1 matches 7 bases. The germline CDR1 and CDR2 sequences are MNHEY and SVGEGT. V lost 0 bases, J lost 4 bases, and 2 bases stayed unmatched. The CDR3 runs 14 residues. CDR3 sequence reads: CASSYSRQGETQYF. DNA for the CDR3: TGTGCCAGCAGTTACTCAAGACAGGGAGAGACCCAGTACTTC.

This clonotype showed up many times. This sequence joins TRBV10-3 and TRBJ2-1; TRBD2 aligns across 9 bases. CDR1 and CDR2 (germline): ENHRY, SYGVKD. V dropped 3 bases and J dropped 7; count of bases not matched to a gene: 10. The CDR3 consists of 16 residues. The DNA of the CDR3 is TGTGCCATCAGTGATTTGACTAGCGGCCCTACAAATGAGCAGTTCTTC. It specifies CAISDLTSGPTNEQFF.

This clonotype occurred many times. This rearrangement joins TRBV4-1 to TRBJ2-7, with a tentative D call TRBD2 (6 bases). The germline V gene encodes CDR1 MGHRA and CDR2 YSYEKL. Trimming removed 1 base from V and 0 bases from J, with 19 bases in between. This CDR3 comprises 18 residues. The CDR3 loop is CASSQAALGTPSSYEQYF. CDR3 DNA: TGCGCCAGCAGCCAAGCTGCTCTGGGGACTCCAAGCTCCTACGAGCAGTACTTC.

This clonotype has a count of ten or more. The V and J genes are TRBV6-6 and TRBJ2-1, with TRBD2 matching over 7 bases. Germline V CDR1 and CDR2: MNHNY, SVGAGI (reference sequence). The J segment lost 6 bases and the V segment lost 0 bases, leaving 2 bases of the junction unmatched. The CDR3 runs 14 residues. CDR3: CASSYSAGVNEQFF. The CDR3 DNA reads TGTGCCAGCAGTTACTCTGCGGGAGTCAATGAGCAGTTCTTC.

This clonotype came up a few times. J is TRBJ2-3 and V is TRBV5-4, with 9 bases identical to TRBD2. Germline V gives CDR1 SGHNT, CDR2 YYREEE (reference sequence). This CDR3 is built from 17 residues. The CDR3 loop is CGWSAGGMKTSTDTQYF. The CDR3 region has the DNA TGTGGATGGAGCGCGGGAGGGATGAAGACCTCCACAGATACGCAGTATTTT.

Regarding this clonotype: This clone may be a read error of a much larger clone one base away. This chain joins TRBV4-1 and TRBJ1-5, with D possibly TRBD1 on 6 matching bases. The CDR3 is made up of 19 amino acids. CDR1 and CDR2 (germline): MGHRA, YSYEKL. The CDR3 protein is CASNQEPPSGGGRSQPQHF. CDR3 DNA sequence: TGCGCCAGCAACCAAGAGCCACCCAGCGGGGGCGGACGGAGTCAGCCCCAGCATTTT.

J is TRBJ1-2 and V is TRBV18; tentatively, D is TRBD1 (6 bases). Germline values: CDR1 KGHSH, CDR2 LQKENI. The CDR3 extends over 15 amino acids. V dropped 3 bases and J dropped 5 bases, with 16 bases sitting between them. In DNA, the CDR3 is TGTGCCAGCTCACCTACCTGGACAGCCAATTATGGCTACACCTTC. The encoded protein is CASSPTWTANYGYTF.

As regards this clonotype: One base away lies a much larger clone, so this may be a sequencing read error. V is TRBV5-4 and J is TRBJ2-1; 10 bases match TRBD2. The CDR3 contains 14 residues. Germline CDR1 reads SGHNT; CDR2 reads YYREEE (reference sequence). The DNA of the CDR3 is TGTGCCAGCAGCTCGCCTAGCGGGAGTAATGGGCAGTTCTTC. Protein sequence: CASSSPSGSNGQFF.

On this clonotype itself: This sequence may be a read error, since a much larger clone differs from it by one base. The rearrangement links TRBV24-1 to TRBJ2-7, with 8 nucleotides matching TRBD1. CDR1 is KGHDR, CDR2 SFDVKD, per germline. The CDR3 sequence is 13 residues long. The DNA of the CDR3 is TGTGCCGCCAGTGATTCGACAGGGGAGGAGCAGTACTTC. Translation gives CAASDSTGEEQYF.